The 28 T cell receptor beta chains in this list originate from one sample, sequenced in a study of post-analysis software for immune sequencing data. Study conclusions and caveats: Compared with controls, patients had more of roughly five TRBV segments, including TRBV5-6, TRBV5-1 and TRBV20-1.

Libraries were made from TCR beta cDNA, and they carried unique molecular identifiers. TCRdb re-analysed the PCR reads in MiXCR, keeping a single row per CDR3 protein. This table holds about 540,000 distinct CDR3 sequences, 34% found once. Antigens of these TCRs are unknown. What was sequenced was blood. These receptors were collected from a girl under 18 with multiple sclerosis.

The chain has TRBV7-8 and TRBJ1-2; 9 bases align to TRBD1. From germline, CDR1 is SGHVS and CDR2 FQNEAQ. The CDR3 runs to 14 residues. The V and J ends lost 5 bases and 8 bases, in that order; junction bases with no gene match: 9. The CDR3 sequence is CASSTRGQGQGYTF. CDR3 coding DNA: TGTGCCAGCAGCACCCGCGGACAGGGGCAAGGCTACACCTTC.

The CDR3 coding sequence is TGTGCCAGCAGCCCCGGGACAGGTCTTGTCGAGCAGTACTTC. It encodes CASSPGTGLVEQYF. J is TRBJ2-4 and V is TRBV7-6; the match to TRBD1 covers 8 bases. The DNA end is more similar to TRBJ2-7, so the J call may be wrong. This CDR3 has 14 amino acids. Looked up from germline, CDR1 is SGHVS and CDR2 is FNYEAQ.

This clonotype was found a few times. The V call is TRBV2, the J call TRBJ2-3; no clear D gene. Trimming removed 4 bases at V and 5 bases at J, with 4 bases between. The CDR3 sequence is 11 residues long. The V gene's germline CDR1 is SNHLY and CDR2 FYNNEI. This chain's CDR3 is CASSARDTQYF. CDR3 sequence (DNA): TGTGCCAGCAGTGCGAGAGATACGCAGTATTTT.

This clonotype was observed at least ten times. The genes are TRBV10-3 and TRBJ2-5; D call uncertain. The CDR3 length is 11 residues. Germline CDR1 and CDR2: ENHRY and SYGVKD. V dropped 3 bases and J dropped 5 bases, with 4 bases sitting between them. CDR3 sequence reads: CAISEGETQYF. As DNA, the CDR3 is TGTGCCATCAGTGAAGGGGAGACCCAGTACTTC.

In its sample, this clonotype was seen a few times. The V and J genes are TRBV9 and TRBJ2-7; the D gene is possibly TRBD2 (6 bases). V lost 0 bases to trimming and J lost 4 bases, with 14 bases between them. Germline V gene lookup returns CDR1 SGDLS and CDR2 YYNGEE. This CDR3 spans 15 amino acids. CDR3 sequence reads: CASSVGWDSRYEQYF. CDR3 DNA sequence: TGTGCCAGCAGCGTAGGTTGGGACTCCCGGTACGAGCAGTACTTC. The full variable domain, rest sourced from reference TRBV9 and TRBJ2-7, is DSGVTQTPKHLITATGQRVTLRCSPRSGDLSVYWYQQSLDQGLQFLIQYYNGEERAKGNILERFSAQQFPDLHSELNLSSLELGDSALYFCASSVGWDSRYEQYFGPGTRLTVT.

CDR3 loop: CASSVAVMAGYNEQFF. The CDR3 nucleotides are TGTGCCAGCAGCGTAGCAGTCATGGCGGGTTACAATGAGCAGTTCTTC. V gene TRBV9 combines with J gene TRBJ2-1, with D tentatively TRBD2 (5 bases). This CDR3 comprises 16 residues. Germline V gene lookup returns CDR1 SGDLS and CDR2 YYNGEE. V lost 0 bases, J lost 4 bases, and 14 bases lay in between. The whole variable domain, remainder taken from reference TRBV9 and TRBJ2-1, is DSGVTQTPKHLITATGQRVTLRCSPRSGDLSVYWYQQSLDQGLQFLIQYYNGEERAKGNILERFSAQQFPDLHSELNLSSLELGDSALYFCASSVAVMAGYNEQFFGPGTRLTVL.

This clonotype was seen a few times. The chain is built from TRBV11-2 and TRBJ1-1; D possibly corresponds to TRBD1 (5 bases). CDR1 is SGHAT and CDR2 is FQNNGV in the germline V gene. Deletions cut 5 bases from V and 3 bases from J, with 16 bases between. The CDR3 sequence is 15 residues long. CDR3 loop: CASSAFGGRDTEAFF. The CDR3, as DNA: TGTGCCAGCAGCGCCTTCGGGGGACGGGACACTGAAGCTTTCTTT.

The CDR3 DNA sequence: TGCAGCGTTGTCCCCGACAGTTCGTACGAGCAGTACTTC. Translation gives CSVVPDSSYEQYF. The rearrangement joins TRBV29-1 to TRBJ2-7; D is perhaps TRBD1 (5 bases). The CDR3 covers 13 residues. Germline CDR1 reads SQVTM; CDR2 reads ANQGSEA. V was cut by 4 bases and J by 4 bases, with 14 bases left in between.

This clonotype showed up just a few times. This chain links TRBV7-9 with TRBJ2-3; D not resolved. This CDR3 contains 16 residues. CDR1 and CDR2 (germline): SEHNR, FQNEAQ (reference sequence). The V end lost 5 bases, the J end lost 2 bases, and 17 bases lay between the germline ends. CDR3 coding DNA: TGTGCCAGCAGCCCCCTGGCCTACCCATCCACAGATACGCAGTATTTT. Translation gives CASSPLAYPSTDTQYF.

This clonotype was recorded many times. The chain is built from TRBV6-5 and TRBJ1-2; TRBD1 agrees at 9 bases. CDR1 and CDR2 from the germline V gene are MNHEY and SVGAGI. V dropped 5 bases and J dropped 8; count of bases not matched to a gene: 9. The CDR3 runs to 14 residues. CDR3 nucleotide sequence: TGTGCCAGCAGTACGGGACAGGGCCGACGGGGCTACACCTTC. It yields the protein CASSTGQGRRGYTF.

The rearrangement links TRBV7-9 to TRBJ1-2, with D possibly TRBD1 on 5 matching bases. The V end was cut by 5 bases, the J end by 7 bases, with 20 bases between. There are 15 residues in the CDR3. The germline gives CDR1 SEHNR, CDR2 FQNEAQ (reference sequence). The chain's CDR3 is CASSQGQGHSTGYTF. As DNA, the CDR3 is TGTGCCAGCAGCCAAGGGCAGGGCCATTCAACTGGCTACACCTTC.

Comment on this clonotype: This likely comes from a read error, as the CDR3 has no conserved phenylalanine or tryptophan at its end. The gene calls are TRBV6-6 and TRBJ1-2, with a possible D match to TRBD1 (5 bases). V was clipped by 3 bases and J by 8 bases, with 16 bases between them. The CDR3 is 14 residues long. From germline, CDR1 is MNHNY and CDR2 SVGAGI (reference sequence). Written as DNA, the CDR3 is TGTGCCAGCAGTTATATGAGGGCAGGGAGCGGCTACACCCTC. It yields the protein CASSYMRAGSGYTL.

This clonotype was found a few times. This rearrangement joins TRBV10-3 to TRBJ2-4; TRBD2 agrees at 8 bases. Per the germline V gene, CDR1 is ENHRY and CDR2 is SYGVKD. The V and J ends lost 4 bases and 3 bases, in that order; junction bases with no gene match: 2. The CDR3 has 14 residues. CDR3 sequence (DNA): TGTGCCATCAGTGGAGCGGGGGACAAAAACATTCAGTACTTC. Protein: CAISGAGDKNIQYF.

This rearrangement joins TRBV12-3 or TRBV12-4 to TRBJ2-6; D is uncertain. The CDR3 has 14 residues. Trimming shortened V by 3 bases and J by 9 bases, and 12 bases separated the two germline ends. The CDR3 DNA reads TGTGCCAGCAGTTTTAAGTCGGTCGGCAACGTCCTGACTTTC. This sequence encodes CASSFKSVGNVLTF.

V gene TRBV5-1 combines with J gene TRBJ2-4, with 8 bases that match TRBD1. TRBJ2-5 matches the DNA end more closely, so the J call is doubtful. This CDR3 has 17 amino acids. Germline V gene data show CDR1 as SGHRS and CDR2 as YFSETQ. CDR3 sequence: CASSPETGGVFQETQYF. In DNA, the CDR3 is TGCGCCAGCAGCCCAGAAACAGGGGGTGTATTTCAAGAGACCCAGTACTTC.

The chain carries TRBV28 and TRBJ1-4; a weak D match, TRBD1 (5 bases). The CDR3 loop spans 13 amino acids. CDR1 is MDHEN, CDR2 SYDVKM, per germline. Trimming removed 8 bases from V and 8 bases from J, with 15 bases in between. The CDR3 nucleotides read TGTGCCAGCTTGGGGGGGGAGCAAGAAAAACTGTTTTTT. Protein product: CASLGGEQEKLFF.

There are a few counts of this clonotype. The rearrangement links TRBV11-2 to TRBJ1-1; no definite D call. Trimming removed 3 bases from V and 11 bases from J, with 13 bases in between. Germline CDR1 is SGHAT and CDR2 is FQNNGV. There are 12 residues in the CDR3. The CDR3 loop is CASSFTGSWAFF. In DNA, the CDR3 is TGTGCCAGCAGCTTTACGGGGTCATGGGCTTTCTTT.

Note on this clonotype: One base away lies a much larger clone, so this may be a sequencing read error. The chain has TRBV7-6 and TRBJ2-4; TRBD1 agrees at 10 bases. V lost 5 bases to trimming and J lost 7 bases; unmatched junction nucleotides: 17. This CDR3 comprises 18 residues. Looked up from germline, CDR1 is SGHVS and CDR2 is FNYEAQ. The CDR3 reads CASSLALSLGQGVNIQYF. CDR3 nucleotide sequence: TGTGCCAGCAGCCTCGCCCTTAGTCTCGGACAGGGGGTGAACATTCAGTACTTC.

This chain joins TRBV14 and TRBJ2-3; TRBD2 aligns across 9 bases. CDR3 length: 16 amino acids. V trimming: 1 base; J trimming: 1 base; junction bases outside the gene matches: 3. Looked up from germline, CDR1 is SGHDN and CDR2 is FVKESK. The CDR3 loop reads CASSQGASGGTDTQYF. CDR3 DNA: TGTGCCAGCAGCCAAGGCGCTAGCGGGGGCACAGATACGCAGTATTTT.

There are a few counts of this clonotype. This sequence joins TRBV20-1 and TRBJ1-1; 10 nucleotides line up with TRBD1. The ends lost 4 bases at V and 1 base at J; junction bases unmatched: 12. Germline V gives CDR1 DFQATT, CDR2 SNEGSKA (reference sequence). The CDR3 covers 17 residues. In DNA, the CDR3 is TGCAGTGCTAAGTCCCGGGACAGGGGAGGAGGGAACACTGAAGCTTTCTTT. Protein sequence: CSAKSRDRGGGNTEAFF.

The V gene is TRBV28, the J gene TRBJ2-2; D tentatively fits TRBD1 or TRBD2 (5 bases each). Germline V gives CDR1 MDHEN, CDR2 SYDVKM. Trimming stripped 6 bases from V and 5 bases from J, with 19 bases between. The length of the CDR3 is 16 residues. The CDR3 loop is CASSPPPDGGTGELFF. CDR3 nucleotide sequence: TGTGCCAGCAGCCCTCCCCCGGATGGGGGTACCGGGGAGCTGTTTTTT.

This clonotype was observed many times. This rearrangement joins TRBV20-1 to TRBJ1-2; 9 positions agree with TRBD1. The J segment lost 4 bases and the V segment lost 6 bases, leaving 6 bases of the junction unmatched. This CDR3 region has 13 residues. In germline, CDR1 is DFQATT, CDR2 SNEGSKA (reference sequence). This CDR3 reads CSARTGVAYGYTF. The CDR3 nucleotides are TGCAGTGCACGGACAGGGGTGGCCTATGGCTACACCTTC.

This clonotype was observed a handful of times. This chain uses TRBV5-1 with TRBJ2-1, with D unclear. V was trimmed by 2 bases and J by 5 bases, leaving 8 bases between them. The CDR3 is 13 residues long. Germline assignment: CDR1 SGHRS and CDR2 YFSETQ. CDR3: CASSFGPDNEQFF. The CDR3 DNA sequence: TGCGCCAGCAGCTTCGGACCAGACAATGAGCAGTTCTTC.

The chain couples TRBV3-1 to TRBJ2-3, with D unresolved. Germline CDR1 and CDR2: LGHDT and YNNKEL (reference sequence). V was cut by 0 bases and J by 6 bases, with 4 bases left in between. This CDR3 comprises 12 residues. The CDR3, as DNA: TGTGCCAGCAGCCAAGATTGGGATACGCAGTATTTT. It is translated as CASSQDWDTQYF.

In regard to this clonotype: Sequence at one end of the junction differs from germline and may be a read error. V and J are TRBV29-1 and TRBJ2-7; D perhaps matches TRBD2 (7 bases). The CDR3 is 14 residues long. CDR1 is SQVTM and CDR2 is ANQGSEA in the germline V gene. The CDR3 coding sequence is TGCAGCGTTGAACTTTCACGGGGGGCCTACGAGCGGTACTTC. Protein product: CSVELSRGAYERYF.

This clonotype showed up just a few times. This chain uses TRBV29-1 with TRBJ2-1; 9 nucleotides match TRBD1. This CDR3 contains 12 residues. The junction had 2 bases not matched to a gene; V was cut back by 4 bases and J by 7 bases. The V gene's germline CDR1 is SQVTM and CDR2 ANQGSEA. The CDR3 loop reads CSVGTGVNEQFF. CDR3 coding DNA: TGCAGCGTTGGGACAGGGGTAAATGAGCAGTTCTTC.

V is TRBV9 and J is TRBJ2-3; D remains unclear. CDR1 and CDR2 from the germline V gene are SGDLS and YYNGEE. The length of the CDR3 is 13 residues. V lost 0 bases and J lost 4, with 6 bases in between. The CDR3 region has the DNA TGTGCCAGCAGCGTAGTCCCGGCAGATACGCAGTATTTT. It is translated as CASSVVPADTQYF.

The chain carries TRBV9 and TRBJ2-5; 8 bases match TRBD2. The J call is in doubt because the DNA end fits TRBJ2-7 better. This CDR3 contains 15 residues. Per the germline V gene, CDR1 is SGDLS and CDR2 is YYNGEE. Written as DNA, the CDR3 is TGTGCCAGCAGCCTATCCCTCGGGGGGGCCTACGAGCAGTACTTC. It specifies CASSLSLGGAYEQYF.